This T cell receptor beta chain stems from a study of shared clonotypes between healthy human individuals. V shed 7 bases and J shed 0 bases, with 10 bases lying between them. CDR3 length: 13 amino acids. The germline CDR1 and CDR2 sequences are WSHSY and SAAADI. Regarding this clone: The target antigen is unknown.

The protocol was immunoSEQ multiplex PCR, while the TCRdb copy is restricted to in-frame clones and leaves out a portion. This sample has about 800,000 clones; 90% to 98% occur once, and the top ten carry around 0.21%. In the naive CD8 group, cells lacked CD45RO and were positively selected for CCR7, so terminally differentiated effector memory CD45RA+ cells were left out. None of the donors, who were healthy HIV-negative adults, had recently had acute infections or vaccinations. Study-level results: Naive subsets usually exceeded memory subsets in estimated richness. Clonotype sharing among donors likely depends on sequencing depth. Generation probabilities of non-shared clonotypes were lower (relative to those shared by all four donors).

This chain connects TRBV10-2 to TRBJ2-7; D unresolved. This clonotype was sampled from a man aged 25 to 40 in good health. The sample taken for sequencing was naive CD8+ T cells sorted from blood. CDR3 DNA sequence: TGCGCCAGCACCCAGTGGGGCTCCTACGAGCAGTACTTC. Protein sequence: CASTQWGSYEQYF.